These 12 T cell receptor beta chains originate from one sample sequenced in a study of human T cells and chemical hapten exposure. TCRdb itself ran the RACE reads through MiXCR, one entry per CDR3 protein. The top ten hold approximately 2.8% of the sample, which has 120,000 or so distinct CDR3 sequences, less than 15% seen once. As for time point: pre-sensitization, week 0. The treatment was: therapeutic diphenylcyclopropenone sensitization with weekly scalp DPC. The input for sequencing was whole blood, taken in connection with sensitization to the hapten diphenylcyclopropenone (DPC). The receptors shown here come from a woman aged 18-29 years with alopecia areata. Some clones in this sample may be carry-over from other donors' samples.

The rearrangement uses TRBV7-2 and TRBJ2-7, with 11 bases lining up with TRBD2. Trimming took 5 bases from V and 0 from J; bases not matched to a gene: 3. CDR1 is SGHTA, CDR2 FQGNSA, per germline. This CDR3 is 15 amino acids long. The CDR3 sequence is CASSASGGPSYEQYF. The DNA for the CDR3 is TGTGCCAGCAGCGCTAGCGGGGGGCCCTCCTACGAGCAGTACTTC. The variable domain in full, with the rest retrieved from reference TRBV7-2 and TRBJ2-7, is GAGVSQSPSNKVTEKGKDVELRCDPISGHTALYWYRQSLGQGLEFLIYFQGNSAPDKSGLPSDRFSAERTGGSVSTLTIQRTQQEDSAVYLCASSASGGPSYEQYFGPGTRLTVT.

The table lists this clonotype with a few counts. The V and J genes are TRBV15 and TRBJ1-2; D perhaps matches TRBD1 (6 bases). Germline CDR1 is LNHNV and CDR2 is YYDKDF (reference sequence). V lost 0 bases and J 10 bases, leaving 21 bases between the germline ends. The CDR3 consists of 16 residues. The CDR3 nucleotides are TGTGCCACCAGCAGAGATTTTACTACCTCTAGGGGGGCCTACACCTTC. Translated, it gives CATSRDFTTSRGAYTF.

This clonotype was seen ten or more times. The chain joins TRBV7-9 to TRBJ1-2; no firm D call. There are 13 residues in the CDR3. Per the germline V gene, CDR1 is SEHNR and CDR2 is FQNEAQ (reference sequence). Trimming shortened V by 3 bases and J by 6 bases, and 11 bases separated the two germline ends. This chain's CDR3 is CASSLATPDGYTF. As DNA, the CDR3 is TGTGCCAGCAGCTTGGCCACCCCGGATGGCTACACCTTC.

This clonotype has just a few counts. V usage is TRBV4-3 and J usage is TRBJ1-5; D ambiguous. Germline V lookup: CDR1 LGHNA, CDR2 YSLEER. CDR3 length equals 13 residues. The germline V and J ends were trimmed by 4 bases and 4 bases, with 8 bases remaining between them. The chain's CDR3 is CASSPSQNQPQHF. The CDR3 DNA is TGCGCCAGCAGCCCCAGCCAGAATCAGCCCCAGCATTTT.

CDR3 DNA sequence: TGTGCCAGCAGTGCACAGGGGTACTCCTACAATGAGCAGTTCTTC. It specifies CASSAQGYSYNEQFF. This chain connects TRBV27 to TRBJ2-1; TRBD1 agrees at 7 bases. J lost 0 bases, V lost 5 bases, and 4 bases had no gene match. Germline values: CDR1 MNHEY, CDR2 SMNVEV (reference sequence). This CDR3 is 15 amino acids long.

This clonotype was recorded a few times. The chain uses TRBV18 and TRBJ2-3; 7 bases are a match to TRBD1. The CDR3 length is 16 residues. The germline V gene has CDR1 KGHSH and CDR2 LQKENI. V shed 4 bases, J shed 3 bases, and the junction held 10 bases outside the gene matches. The CDR3 reads CASSRQPRTGTDTQYF. The CDR3 region has the DNA TGTGCCAGCTCACGCCAACCAAGGACAGGTACAGATACGCAGTATTTT.

This clonotype was seen at least ten times. The chain recombines TRBV6-6 with TRBJ1-6; no clear D. V shed 6 bases and J shed 4 bases, with 16 bases lying between them. The CDR3 is 16 residues long. The germline V gene encodes CDR1 MNHNY and CDR2 SVGAGI (reference sequence). In DNA form, the CDR3 reads TGTGCCAGCAGCTCCTCAGCTGAGGCATATAATTCACCCCTCCACTTT. This sequence encodes CASSSSAEAYNSPLHF.

This chain connects TRBV2 to TRBJ1-1; no reliable D call. This CDR3 has 12 amino acids. V was clipped by 8 bases and J by 1 base, with 8 bases between them. Per germline, CDR1 SNHLY and CDR2 FYNNEI. CDR3 nucleotides: TGTGCCAGCTGGTTTGGGAACACTGAAGCTTTCTTT. Its protein product is CASWFGNTEAFF. Supplemented by reference TRBV2 and TRBJ1-1, the full variable domain reads EPEVTQTPSHQVTQMGQEVILRCVPISNHLYFYWYRQILGQKVEFLVSFYNNEISEKSEIFDDQFSVERPDGSNFTLKIRSTKLEDSAMYFCASWFGNTEAFFGQGTRLTVV.

This clonotype was observed a few times. V is TRBV2 and J is TRBJ1-5; 7 bases align to TRBD1. With V trimmed by 8 bases and J by 2 bases, 6 bases remained unmatched. CDR3 length: 14 amino acids. Per germline, CDR1 SNHLY and CDR2 FYNNEI. CDR3 in DNA: TGTGCCAGCGCCGACAGGGTAGGCAATCAGCCCCAGCATTTT. Residues: CASADRVGNQPQHF.

This clonotype appeared many times. J is TRBJ1-2 and V is TRBV24-1; perhaps TRBD1 as D (6 bases). V lost 2 bases, J lost 6 bases, and 21 bases lay in between. The germline V gene has CDR1 KGHDR and CDR2 SFDVKD. This CDR3 contains 17 residues. CDR3 sequence reads: CATSDSSLQGRLHGYTF. CDR3 DNA sequence: TGTGCCACCAGTGATTCCTCGCTACAGGGTCGCCTGCATGGCTACACCTTC.

Many counts were recorded for this clonotype. The junction departs from germline at one end; a sequencing error may be responsible. The chain joins TRBV7-9 to TRBJ1-6; D not certain. CDR1 is SEHNR and CDR2 is FQNEAQ in the germline V gene (reference sequence). This CDR3 contains 13 residues. For the CDR3, the DNA is TGTGCCAGCAGCTTAGGCCGGGATTCTCCCCTCCACTTT. This gives the protein CASSLGRDSPLHF.

This clonotype turned up a few times. The rearrangement uses TRBV14 and TRBJ2-6; no firm D call. V gave up 5 bases and J gave up 0 bases, with 8 bases separating them. There are 15 residues in the CDR3. Germline V gives CDR1 SGHDN, CDR2 FVKESK. This CDR3 is CASSRLFSGANVLTF. CDR3 coding DNA: TGTGCCAGCAGCAGACTTTTCTCTGGGGCCAACGTCCTGACTTTC.